Following are 14 T cell receptor beta chains from one sample sequenced in a study of T cell responses to AZD1222 COVID-19 vaccine. Measured with immunoSEQ multiplex PCR; TCRdb has only the in-frame clones, and not every one. The top ten clones hold about 2.6% of a sample with 100,000 to 120,000 clones, roughly 92% of them seen once. The sequencing used peripheral blood, collected 28 days after the second AZD1222 dose. The receptors originated from an adult who received the AZD1222 COVID-19 vaccine.

V usage is TRBV5-1 and J usage is TRBJ2-2; 7 nucleotides align to TRBD2. This CDR3 has 17 residues. Trimming took 3 bases from V and 4 from J; bases not matched to a gene: 12. In germline, CDR1 is SGHRS, CDR2 YFSETQ. The DNA of the CDR3 is TGCGCCAGCAGCTCCGGGGGAAGCGGGGCTGGCACCGGGGAGCTGTTTTTT. Its protein product is CASSSGGSGAGTGELFF.

This clone was seen more than once but under ten times. The rearrangement links TRBV11-1 to TRBJ1-5; the D is unclear. Germline assignment: CDR1 SGHAT and CDR2 FQDESV (reference sequence). V was pared by 3 bases and J by 9 bases, with 12 bases between. This CDR3 comprises 13 residues. CDR3 sequence reads: CASSFGVDRPQHF. The CDR3, as DNA: TGTGCCAGCAGCTTTGGGGTAGATAGGCCCCAGCATTTT.

The chain is built from TRBV19 and TRBJ1-3, with TRBD1 matching 7 bases. V was pared by 5 bases and J by 5 bases, with 9 bases of the junction left unmatched. The germline gives CDR1 LNHDA, CDR2 SQIVND (reference sequence). This CDR3 region has 15 residues. CDR3 nucleotides: TGTGCCAGTAGTTTCGGACAGGTCGGAAGAAACACCATATATTTT. Protein product: CASSFGQVGRNTIYF.

This chain connects TRBV6-5 to TRBJ1-2; D might be TRBD1 (5 bases). Germline values: CDR1 MNHEY, CDR2 SVGAGI. Trimming shortened V by 7 bases and J by 2 bases, and 14 bases separated the two germline ends. The CDR3 consists of 14 residues. The DNA for the CDR3 is TGTGCCAGCAACAAAGGGCAGGGAAACTATGGCTACACCTTC. Its translation: CASNKGQGNYGYTF.

V and J are TRBV4-3 and TRBJ1-4; 10 nucleotides match TRBD1. The germline CDR1 and CDR2 sequences are LGHNA and YSLEER. CDR3 size: 16 residues. V was clipped by 0 bases and J by 11 bases; unmatched bases: 9. The DNA of the CDR3 is TGCGCCAGCAGCCAAGAAGGGACAGGGGAGCGGGGGAAACTGTTTTTT. It encodes CASSQEGTGERGKLFF.

The CDR3 here is CASRSSGTGIHEQYF. The CDR3 DNA sequence: TGTGCCAGCAGAAGTTCCGGGACAGGGATACACGAGCAGTACTTC. The rearrangement joins TRBV7-8 to TRBJ2-7; 9 bases align to TRBD1. The V gene's germline CDR1 is SGHVS and CDR2 FQNEAQ. The V gene end was trimmed by 6 bases and the J gene end by 5 bases; junction bases not matched to a gene: 11. This CDR3 has 15 residues.

V usage is TRBV7-2 and J usage is TRBJ2-7; 8 bases are a match to TRBD2. Germline CDR1 SGHTA, CDR2 FQGNSA. The CDR3 spans 17 residues. V trimming: 1 base; J trimming: 0 bases; junction bases outside the gene matches: 8. The CDR3 bases are TGTGCCAGCAGCTTAGTTGTATCGACTAGCGTCTCCTACGAGCAGTACTTC. Encoded protein: CASSLVVSTSVSYEQYF.

The V call is TRBV5-1, the J call TRBJ2-3; TRBD2 matches 8 bases. CDR1 and CDR2 from the germline V gene are SGHRS and YFSETQ. This CDR3 region has 18 residues. The trim removed 1 base at V and 0 bases at J, leaving 10 bases unmatched. DNA of the CDR3: TGCGCCAGCAGCTTGTTTGGGCGGGGGGCAACTAGCACAGATACGCAGTATTTT. It encodes CASSLFGRGATSTDTQYF.

The table lists this clone with a count of one. The chain uses TRBV5-8 and TRBJ2-3; D is possibly TRBD2 (6 bases). Germline values: CDR1 SGHTS, CDR2 YDEGEE. V gave up 4 bases and J gave up 6 bases, with 21 bases separating them. CDR3 length: 16 residues. CDR3 in DNA: TGTGCCAGCAGCCACCCCGGGACTTCCGTGGGGGATACGCAGTATTTT. Translation gives CASSHPGTSVGDTQYF.

The J gene is TRBJ2-6, the V gene TRBV6-6, with 9 bases that match TRBD1. The CDR3 runs 18 residues. Trimming removed 5 bases from V and 0 bases from J; junction bases left unmatched: 8. CDR1 MNHNY and CDR2 SVGAGI come from the germline V gene (reference sequence). The CDR3 coding sequence is TGTGCCAGCAGTCCACCTGGGACAGGGTCCTCTGGGGCCAACGTCCTGACTTTC. Amino acid sequence: CASSPPGTGSSGANVLTF.

The genes are TRBV2 and TRBJ1-1; D remains unclear. Germline V gene sequence: CDR1 SNHLY, CDR2 FYNNEI. The CDR3 is made up of 14 amino acids. V was pared by 6 bases and J by 4 bases, with 15 bases between. The CDR3 spells CASSMSGGSTEAFF. CDR3 nucleotide sequence: TGTGCCAGCAGCATGAGCGGAGGGTCCACTGAAGCTTTCTTT.

The CDR3: CASSLFQVRGNSPLHF. The CDR3 DNA follows: TGCGCCAGCAGCTTGTTTCAGGTTCGGGGGAATTCACCCCTCCACTTT. The genes are TRBV5-1 and TRBJ1-6, with D maybe TRBD1 (5 bases). The CDR3 extends over 16 amino acids. CDR1 and CDR2 from the germline V gene are SGHRS and YFSETQ. Trimming cost V 1 base and J 7 bases, with 15 bases left between them.

CDR3 in amino acids: CASSYGALVTGELFF. The DNA for the CDR3 is TGTGCCAGCAGTTACGGGGCCTTGGTCACCGGGGAGCTGTTTTTT. The V gene is TRBV6-5, the J gene TRBJ2-2, with D possibly matching TRBD1 (5 bases). Between the trimmed V and J ends, which lost 2 bases and 4 bases, there was a span of 11 bases. The CDR3 covers 15 residues. Germline-derived CDR1 and CDR2 are MNHEY and SVGAGI.

The chain links TRBV6-6 to TRBJ1-1, with TRBD1 matching 9 bases. V dropped 3 bases and J dropped 0; count of bases not matched to a gene: 5. The CDR3 is made up of 16 amino acids. Germline CDR1 is MNHNY and CDR2 is SVGAGI (reference sequence). CDR3 amino acids: CASSYRTGAMNTEAFF. CDR3 coding DNA: TGTGCCAGCAGTTATCGGACAGGGGCCATGAACACTGAAGCTTTCTTT.